A single sample is the source of the 9 T cell receptor beta chains below, sequenced in a study of vaccination and CD4 T cells after COVID-19. Treatment given: approximately nine-day PBMC culture with coronavirus spike peptide pools or control peptides (ViraFEST assay). Which antigens these TCRs recognize remains unknown. Cultured CD4+ T cell DNA underwent sequencing with the Oncomine TCR Beta short-read assay. One entry per CDR3 protein, called by TCRdb with MiXCR from the PCR reads. The data contain roughly 20,000 distinct CDR3 sequences, about 39% of them singletons. The sample here was CD4+ T cells from blood, cultured in vitro, taken after SARS-CoV-2 vaccination. The receptor set was obtained from a human donor who had recovered from COVID-19.

The rearrangement links TRBV29-1 to TRBJ1-1, with TRBD1 as a possible D gene (6 bases). Trimming left V 7 bases short and J 0 bases short, with 12 bases between. Germline V gives CDR1 SQVTM, CDR2 ANQGSEA. The CDR3 runs 13 residues. CDR3 region: CSAAGQMNTEAFF. DNA of the CDR3: TGCAGCGCTGCGGGACAAATGAACACTGAAGCTTTCTTT.

This clonotype was counted a few times. This sequence joins TRBV28 and TRBJ1-5, with D tentatively TRBD1 (6 bases). Trimming stripped 6 bases from V and 3 bases from J, with 21 bases between. The CDR3 runs 17 residues. Germline V lookup: CDR1 MDHEN, CDR2 SYDVKM. CDR3 sequence (DNA): TGTGCCAGCAGGAAGGAAGCAGGGGCCTCCTACAATCAGCCCCAGCATTTT. Protein sequence: CASRKEAGASYNQPQHF.

The chain has TRBV7-2 and TRBJ2-3, with 9 bases fitting TRBD2. CDR3 length equals 16 residues. Germline-derived CDR1 and CDR2 are SGHTA and FQGNSA. The trim removed 7 bases at V and 1 base at J, leaving 9 bases unmatched. The CDR3 loop reads CASIGTSQKRTDTQYF. For the CDR3, the DNA is TGTGCCAGCATCGGGACTAGCCAGAAACGCACAGATACGCAGTATTTT.

This chain joins TRBV5-5 and TRBJ2-1; 7 bases agree with TRBD2. CDR3 length: 17 residues. The germline CDR1 and CDR2 sequences are SGHKS and YYEKEE (reference sequence). The V gene end was trimmed by 2 bases and the J gene end by 0 bases; junction bases not matched to a gene: 8. In nucleotides, the CDR3 is TGTGCCAGCAGCTTAGGGTCGGGAGGTGCCTCCTACAATGAGCAGTTCTTC. Translating gives CASSLGSGGASYNEQFF.

This clonotype was recorded once. The chain carries TRBV6-5 and TRBJ1-5; D is ambiguous. V lost 0 bases and J lost 7, with 19 bases in between. This CDR3 contains 17 residues. The germline CDR1 and CDR2 sequences are MNHEY and SVGAGI. CDR3 DNA sequence: TGTGCCAGCAGTTACTCGAGCAAGGACGGCCTTAGGCAGCCCCAGCATTTT. This sequence encodes CASSYSSKDGLRQPQHF.

In its sample, this clonotype ranks as medium-sized. This chain connects TRBV7-8 to TRBJ2-7; TRBD2 agrees at 7 bases. Trimming at V came to 7 bases and at J to 2 bases, leaving 8 bases not matched to a gene. The CDR3 is 14 residues long. Per the germline V gene, CDR1 is SGHVS and CDR2 is FQNEAQ. The CDR3 nucleotides read TGTGCCAGCACCTCTGGGGGAGGGACCTACGAGCAGTACTTC. Translated, it gives CASTSGGGTYEQYF.

By its share, this clonotype is large. V is TRBV29-1 and J is TRBJ1-5; TRBD1 aligns across 7 bases. Germline assignment: CDR1 SQVTM and CDR2 ANQGSEA. This CDR3 is 14 amino acids long. Trimming cost V 7 bases and J 11 bases; bases outside gene matches: 17. DNA for the CDR3: TGCAGCGCAACGTCAGACAGGGAACTGGGGTCCCAGCATTTT. Protein: CSATSDRELGSQHF.

The V call is TRBV6-2 or TRBV6-3, the J call TRBJ2-2; 8 bases are shared with TRBD1. J lost 2 bases, V lost 3 bases, and 5 bases had no gene match. This CDR3 has 16 amino acids. Germline loops: CDR1 MNHEY, CDR2 SVGEGT. CDR3 loop: CASSYSGGGNTGELFF. Here the CDR3 DNA reads TGTGCCAGCAGTTATTCAGGGGGCGGAAACACCGGGGAGCTGTTTTTT.

The DNA for the CDR3 is TGTGCCAGTACCAGGGACAGGGGGCAAACTGAAGCTTTCTTT. Translating gives CASTRDRGQTEAFF. The chain is built from TRBV19 and TRBJ1-1; 12 nucleotides match TRBD1. Trimming cost V 7 bases and J 5 bases; bases outside gene matches: 5. The germline CDR1 and CDR2 sequences are LNHDA and SQIVND (reference sequence). The CDR3 loop spans 14 amino acids.